This entry is about one TCR beta chain. Described time point: blood from clinic visit 5 months post-surgery; TSC patient then seizure free. The protocol was immunoSEQ multiplex PCR, while the TCRdb copy is restricted to in-frame clones and leaves out a portion. The table records 340,000 or so clones, nearly 95% of them present only once. This sample is drawn from a study of brain T cells in children with intractable seizures. Germline V gives CDR1 MGHRA, CDR2 YSYEKL. The CDR3 totals 14 residues. The germline V and J ends were trimmed by 3 bases and 2 bases, with 9 bases remaining between them. This chain joins TRBV4-1 and TRBJ2-3, with D hard to call. This clonotype originated in a boy younger than two with tuberous sclerosis and intractable seizures. The sequencing here drew on peripheral blood, taken approximately 5 months after surgery. The CDR3 nucleotides are TGCGCCAGCAGCCAGCCGGGCCCCACAGATACGCAGTATTTT. Translating gives CASSQPGPTDTQYF.